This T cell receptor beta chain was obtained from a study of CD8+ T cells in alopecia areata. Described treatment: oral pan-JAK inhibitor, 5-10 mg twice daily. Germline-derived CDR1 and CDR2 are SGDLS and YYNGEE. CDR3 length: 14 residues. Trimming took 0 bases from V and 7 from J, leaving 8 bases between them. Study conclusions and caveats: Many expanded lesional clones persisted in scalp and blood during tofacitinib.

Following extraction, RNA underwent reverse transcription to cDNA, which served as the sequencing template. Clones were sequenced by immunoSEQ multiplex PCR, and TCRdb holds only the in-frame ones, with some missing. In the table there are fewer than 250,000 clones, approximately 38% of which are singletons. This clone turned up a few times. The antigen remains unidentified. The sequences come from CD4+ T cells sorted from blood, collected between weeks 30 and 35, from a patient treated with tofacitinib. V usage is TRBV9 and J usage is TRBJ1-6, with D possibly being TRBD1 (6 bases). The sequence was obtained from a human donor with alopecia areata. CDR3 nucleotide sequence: TGTGCCAGCAGCGTAGGGACAGTCAATTCACCCCTCCACTTT. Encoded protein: CASSVGTVNSPLHF.